The entry below gives a single T cell receptor beta chain sequence along with its context. Its matching antigen is unknown. The data were obtained in a study of STAT5B mutations in CD4+ large granular lymphocyte leukemia. Findings and caveats of the study: Data were not HLA-matched across samples.

Controls came from buffy coats of healthy blood donors. CDR1 and CDR2 (germline): SGHTA, FQGNSA. V was pared by 6 bases and J by 7 bases, with 10 bases between. The CDR3 loop spans 12 amino acids. Some clones are missing from TCRdb's copy, which holds only in-frame ones; the method was immunoSEQ multiplex PCR. Here the sample spans 25,000 to 35,000 clones, just under 75% being singletons. The TCR sequence derives from a human donor in good health. The V gene is TRBV7-2, the J gene TRBJ2-4, with D uncertain. Sequences were obtained from CD4+ T cells from blood buffy coats. The CDR3 here is CASSFPGNIQYF. CDR3 nucleotides: TGTGCCAGCAGTTTCCCGGGTAACATTCAGTACTTC.